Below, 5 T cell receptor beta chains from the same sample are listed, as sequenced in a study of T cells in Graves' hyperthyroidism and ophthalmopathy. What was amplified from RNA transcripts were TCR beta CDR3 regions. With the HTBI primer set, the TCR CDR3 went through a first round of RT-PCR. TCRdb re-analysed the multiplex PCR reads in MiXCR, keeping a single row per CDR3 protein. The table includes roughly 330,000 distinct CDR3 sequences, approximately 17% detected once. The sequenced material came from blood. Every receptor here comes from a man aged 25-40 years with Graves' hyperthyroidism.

The CDR3 reads CASYTPGREDEQFF. CDR3 bases: TGCGCCAGCTACACCCCGGGCCGGGAGGATGAGCAGTTCTTC. This rearrangement joins TRBV5-1 to TRBJ2-1; the match to TRBD2 covers 7 bases. The CDR3 totals 14 residues. Germline lookup yields CDR1 SGHRS and CDR2 YFSETQ. V dropped 7 bases and J dropped 8; count of bases not matched to a gene: 12.

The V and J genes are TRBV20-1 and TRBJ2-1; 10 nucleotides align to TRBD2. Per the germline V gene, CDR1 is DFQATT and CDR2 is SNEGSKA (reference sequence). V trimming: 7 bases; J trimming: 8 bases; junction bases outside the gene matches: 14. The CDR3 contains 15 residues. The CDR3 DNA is TGCAGTGTTAAGCCAAGCGGGAGGGCCTTGTATGAGCAGTTCTTC. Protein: CSVKPSGRALYEQFF.

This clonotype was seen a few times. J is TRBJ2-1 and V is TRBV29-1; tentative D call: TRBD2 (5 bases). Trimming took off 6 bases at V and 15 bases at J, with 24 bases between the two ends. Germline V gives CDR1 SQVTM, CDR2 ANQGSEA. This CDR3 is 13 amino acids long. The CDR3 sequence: CSVAPPDPGLRFF. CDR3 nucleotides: TGCAGCGTCGCGCCTCCGGACCCGGGATTGAGGTTCTTC.

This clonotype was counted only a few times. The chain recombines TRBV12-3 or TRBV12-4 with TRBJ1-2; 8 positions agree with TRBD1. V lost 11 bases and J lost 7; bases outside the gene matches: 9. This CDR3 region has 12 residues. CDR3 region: CAGKGQARGYTF. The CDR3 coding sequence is TGTGCCGGAAAGGGACAGGCGCGTGGCTACACCTTC.

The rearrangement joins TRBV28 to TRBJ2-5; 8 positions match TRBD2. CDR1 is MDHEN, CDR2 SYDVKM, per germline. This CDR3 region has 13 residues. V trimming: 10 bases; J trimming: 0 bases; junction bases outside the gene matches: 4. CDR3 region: CATRGGYQETQYF. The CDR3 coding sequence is TGTGCCACTCGGGGGGGGTACCAAGAGACCCAGTACTTC.